Given below is one TCR beta chain in context. Its target is not known. The entry originates in a study of T cells in localized non-small cell lung cancer. The repertoire was sequenced with immunoSEQ multiplex PCR; TCRdb's copy has only in-frame clones and lacks some. Here the sample spans approximately 45,000 clones, about 88% being singletons. Findings and limits, study-wide: Greater blood T cell density accompanied longer overall survival. Within adjacent lung there appeared a median 57 of the top 100 tumor clones. There was higher T cell clonality in uninvolved adjacent lung than in tumor, and it was highest there.

The germline V gene encodes CDR1 KGHSH and CDR2 LQKENI. Between the trimmed V and J ends, which lost 2 bases and 4 bases, there was a span of 6 bases. There are 14 residues in the CDR3. Sequences were derived from PBMCs, sampled before any cancer treatment. This chain uses TRBV18 with TRBJ2-6, with D perhaps given as TRBD1 or TRBD2 (5 bases each). The source of this sequence is a man aged 40-75 years with stage II lung adenocarcinoma. The CDR3: CASSPGTGANVLTF. CDR3 nucleotide sequence: TGTGCCAGCTCACCAGGGACCGGGGCCAACGTCCTGACTTTC.